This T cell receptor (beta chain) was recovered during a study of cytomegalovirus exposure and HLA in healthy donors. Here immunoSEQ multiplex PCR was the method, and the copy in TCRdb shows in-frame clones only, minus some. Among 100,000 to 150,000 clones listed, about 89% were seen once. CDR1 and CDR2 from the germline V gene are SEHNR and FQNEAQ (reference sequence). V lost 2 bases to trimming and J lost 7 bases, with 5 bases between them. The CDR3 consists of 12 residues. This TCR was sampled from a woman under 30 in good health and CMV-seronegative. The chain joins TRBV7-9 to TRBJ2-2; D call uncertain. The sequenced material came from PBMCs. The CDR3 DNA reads TGTGCCAGCAGCTTATTCAGCGGGGAGCTGTTTTTT. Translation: CASSLFSGELFF.